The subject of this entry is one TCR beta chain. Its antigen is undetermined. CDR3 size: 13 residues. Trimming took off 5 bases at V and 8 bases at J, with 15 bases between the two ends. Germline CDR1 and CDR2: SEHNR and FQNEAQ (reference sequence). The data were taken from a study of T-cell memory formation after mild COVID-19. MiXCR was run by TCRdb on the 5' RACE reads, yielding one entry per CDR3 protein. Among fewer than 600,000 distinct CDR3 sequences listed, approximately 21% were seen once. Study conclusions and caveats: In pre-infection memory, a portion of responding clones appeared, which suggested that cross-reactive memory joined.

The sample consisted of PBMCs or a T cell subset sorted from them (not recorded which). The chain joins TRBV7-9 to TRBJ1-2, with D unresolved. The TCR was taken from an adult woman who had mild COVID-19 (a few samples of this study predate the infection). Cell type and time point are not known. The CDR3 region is CASSPWGNEGYTF. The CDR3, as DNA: TGTGCCAGCAGCCCATGGGGAAACGAGGGCTACACCTTC. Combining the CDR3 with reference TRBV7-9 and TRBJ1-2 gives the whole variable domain DTGVSQNPRHKITKRGQNVTFRCDPISEHNRLYWYRQTLGQGPEFLTYFQNEAQLEKSRLLSDRFSAERPKGSFSTLEIQRTEQGDSAMYLCASSPWGNEGYTFGSGTRLTVV.